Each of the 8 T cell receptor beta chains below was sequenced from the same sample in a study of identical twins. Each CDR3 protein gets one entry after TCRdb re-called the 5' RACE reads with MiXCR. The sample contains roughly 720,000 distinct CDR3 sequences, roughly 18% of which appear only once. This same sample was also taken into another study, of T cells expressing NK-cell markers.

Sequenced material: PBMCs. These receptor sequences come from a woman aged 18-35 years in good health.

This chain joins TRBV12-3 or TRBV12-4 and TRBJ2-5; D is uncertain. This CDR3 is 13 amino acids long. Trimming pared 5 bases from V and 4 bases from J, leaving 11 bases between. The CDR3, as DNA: TGTGCCAGCAGTCCTCCAGTCGGAGAGACCCAGTACTTC. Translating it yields CASSPPVGETQYF.

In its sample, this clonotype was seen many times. CDR3 DNA: TGTGCCAGCAGCGGAGGGGGGCAGCCCCAGCATTTT. Its translation is CASSGGGQPQHF. J is TRBJ1-5 and V is TRBV12-3 or TRBV12-4, with a possible D match to TRBD1 (6 bases). V dropped 6 bases and J dropped 7 bases, with 10 bases sitting between them. The CDR3 length is 12 residues.

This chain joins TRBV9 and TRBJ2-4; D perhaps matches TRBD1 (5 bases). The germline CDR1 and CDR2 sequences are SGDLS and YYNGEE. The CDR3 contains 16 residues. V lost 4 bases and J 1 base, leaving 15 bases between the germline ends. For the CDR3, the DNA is TGTGCCAGCAGCATCGGACACAAGGCGGCCAAAAACATTCAGTACTTC. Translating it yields CASSIGHKAAKNIQYF.

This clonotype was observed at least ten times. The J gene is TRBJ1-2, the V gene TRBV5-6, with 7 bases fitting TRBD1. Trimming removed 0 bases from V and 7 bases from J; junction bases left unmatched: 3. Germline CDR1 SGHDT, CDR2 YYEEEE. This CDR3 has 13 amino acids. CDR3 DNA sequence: TGTGCCAGCAGCTTGGTTACAGGGGCTGGCTACACCTTC. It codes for CASSLVTGAGYTF.

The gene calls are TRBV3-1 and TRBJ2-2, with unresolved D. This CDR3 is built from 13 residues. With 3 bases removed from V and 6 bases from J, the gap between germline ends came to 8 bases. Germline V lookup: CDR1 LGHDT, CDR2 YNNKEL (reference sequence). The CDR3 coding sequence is TGTGCCAGCAGCCAGCGTGGCGCCGGGGAGCTGTTTTTT. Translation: CASSQRGAGELFF.

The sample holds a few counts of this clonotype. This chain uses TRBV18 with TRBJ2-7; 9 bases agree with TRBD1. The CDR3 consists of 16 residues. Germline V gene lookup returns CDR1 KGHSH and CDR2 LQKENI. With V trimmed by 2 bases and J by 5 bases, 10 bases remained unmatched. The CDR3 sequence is CASSPDRQGVGNEQYF. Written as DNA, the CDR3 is TGTGCCAGCTCACCAGACAGACAGGGGGTTGGGAACGAGCAGTACTTC.

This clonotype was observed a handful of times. CDR3 region: CASRDSGQNYGYTF. Written as DNA, the CDR3 is TGTGCCAGCAGAGACTCGGGACAGAACTATGGCTACACCTTC. The genes are TRBV2 and TRBJ1-2; TRBD1 matches at 7 bases. The CDR3 runs 14 residues. Germline V gene sequence: CDR1 SNHLY, CDR2 FYNNEI. V shed 6 bases and J 2 bases; nucleotides not matched to a gene: 6.

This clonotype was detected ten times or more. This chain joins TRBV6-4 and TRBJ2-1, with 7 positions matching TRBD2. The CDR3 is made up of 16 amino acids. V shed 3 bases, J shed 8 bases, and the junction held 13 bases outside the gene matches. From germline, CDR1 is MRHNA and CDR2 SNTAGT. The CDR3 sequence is CASSDGSGGTTDEQFF. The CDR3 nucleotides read TGTGCCAGCAGTGATGGTTCGGGCGGGACTACAGATGAGCAGTTCTTC.